This TCR beta chain was recorded in a study of patients and donors after allogeneic stem cell transplantation. This clonotype has at least ten counts. The CDR3 spans 15 residues. V dropped 5 bases and J dropped 7; count of bases not matched to a gene: 7. Germline CDR1 KGHDR, CDR2 SFDVKD. TCRdb re-called the RT-PCR reads with MiXCR, one entry per CDR3 protein. The sample includes approximately 60,000 distinct CDR3 sequences, 13% seen only once; the top ten take over 25%. The sample taken for sequencing was blood, either unsorted or a sorted T cell fraction (not recorded which). The V call is TRBV24-1, the J call TRBJ2-1, with TRBD2 matching over 10 bases. This sequence was found in a human donor who was either an allogeneic HSCT recipient or a stem cell or donor lymphocyte infusion donor (not recorded which). It is not recorded whose cells these are; they may come from a transplant donor. Written as DNA, the CDR3 is TGTGCCACCAGTGGGCCAGCGGGAGGGGGAAATGAGCAGTTCTTC. It encodes CATSGPAGGGNEQFF.